This is a list of T cell receptor beta chains from one sample in a study of CDR3 diversity in severe acne. TCRdb reprocessed the PCR reads via MiXCR and lists one record per CDR3 protein. The data show more than 85,000 distinct CDR3 sequences, approximately 49% seen once. Sequencing was performed on blood. These receptors were obtained from a male donor with severe acne vulgaris. The CDR3 runs from the conserved cysteine through the conserved F or W. The D gene is left open where the match is weak. Clone size, where shown, is once, few, many, or a class for clones that have expanded.

j_gene	d_gene	abundance	v_gene	CDR3aa	CDR3nt
TRBJ2-5	TRBD2	few	TRBV5-1	CASSTSSGMGFETQYF	TGCGCCAGCAGCACCTCTAGCGGGATGGGGTTTGAGACCCAGTACTTC
TRBJ2-2	-	-	TRBV14	CASSQSLAGELFF	TGTGCCAGCAGCCAATCCCTAGCCGGGGAGCTGTTTTTT
TRBJ1-3	-	-	TRBV11-2	CASSLNRGNTIYF	TGTGCCAGCAGCCTAAACAGGGGAAACACCATATATTTT
TRBJ2-3	TRBD2	-	TRBV10-3	CAISDRTSGETQYF	TGTGCCATCAGTGATAGGACTAGCGGGGAGACCCAGTATTTT
TRBJ2-1	-	many	TRBV9	CASRSTGNREQFF	TGTGCCAGCAGAAGTACAGGGAATCGTGAGCAGTTCTTC
TRBJ2-7	-	-	TRBV7-9	CASSSGVGLNYYEQYF	TGTGCCAGCAGCTCTGGGGTGGGGCTTAACTACTACGAGCAGTACTTC
TRBJ2-5	-	once	TRBV5-4	CASSLDRGGYTFGSGTQYF	-
TRBJ1-4	-	few	TRBV2	CASSEIWQDHEKLFF	TGTGCCAGCAGTGAAATATGGCAGGATCATGAAAAACTGTTTTTT
TRBJ1-6	-	medium-sized	TRBV5-1	CASSLAGVPGTNSPLHF	TGCGCCAGCAGCTTGGCAGGAGTCCCCGGGACTAATTCACCCCTCCACTTT
TRBJ2-7	-	many	TRBV5-8	CASSPGPNSYEQYF	TGTGCCAGCAGCCCCGGGCCTAATTCCTACGAGCAGTACTTC
TRBJ2-7	TRBD2	-	TRBV6-5	CASSFTSGRDEQYF	TGTGCCAGCAGCTTTACTAGCGGGAGGGACGAGCAGTACTTC
TRBJ2-5	TRBD1	-	TRBV7-9	CASSFGTGGSGETQYF	TGTGCCAGCAGCTTCGGGACAGGGGGCAGCGGGGAGACCCAGTACTTC
TRBJ2-1	-	medium-sized	TRBV4-2	CASSQDLGTYNEQFF	TGTGCCAGCAGCCAAGACCTGGGGACCTACAATGAGCAGTTCTTC
TRBJ2-7	-	-	TRBV11-2	CASSSRIYSYEQYF	TGTGCCAGCAGCTCTAGAATATACTCCTACGAGCAGTACTTC